This T cell receptor beta chain is drawn from a study of blood T cell repertoires in COVID-19. Study at large: Donors in Cohort 3 who had recovered were those with two negative PCRs, healthcare professional clearance, or resolution of their symptoms. There were acute and convalescent COVID-19 samples, and they came from the United States, Italy and Spain.

Trimming took 1 base from V and 4 from J, leaving 15 bases between them. The CDR3 has 16 amino acids. Germline assignment: CDR1 LGHDT and CDR2 YNNKEL (reference sequence). Methods used by the authors: Reference gene primer amplification yielded estimated nucleated cell counts. Produced via immunoSEQ multiplex PCR; TCRdb's table is partial and in-frame only. D and trimming were read from the DNA, whereas the V and J calls and clone size are those reported in that table. The data show roughly 200,000 clones, with roughly nine tenths seen just once and approximately 2.8% held by the top ten. This chain uses TRBV3-1 (or the pseudogene TRBV3-2) with TRBJ2-3, with a possible D match to TRBD1 (6 bases). The TCR originated in a woman aged 45-65 years in a cohort exposed to, infected with or recovered from COVID-19 (not recorded which). The sequencing sample was made of PBMCs or T cells enriched from blood (not recorded which). The chain's CDR3 is CASSQGSLQGPDTQYF. DNA for the CDR3: TGTGCCAGCAGCCAAGGGAGCCTACAGGGCCCAGATACGCAGTATTTT.